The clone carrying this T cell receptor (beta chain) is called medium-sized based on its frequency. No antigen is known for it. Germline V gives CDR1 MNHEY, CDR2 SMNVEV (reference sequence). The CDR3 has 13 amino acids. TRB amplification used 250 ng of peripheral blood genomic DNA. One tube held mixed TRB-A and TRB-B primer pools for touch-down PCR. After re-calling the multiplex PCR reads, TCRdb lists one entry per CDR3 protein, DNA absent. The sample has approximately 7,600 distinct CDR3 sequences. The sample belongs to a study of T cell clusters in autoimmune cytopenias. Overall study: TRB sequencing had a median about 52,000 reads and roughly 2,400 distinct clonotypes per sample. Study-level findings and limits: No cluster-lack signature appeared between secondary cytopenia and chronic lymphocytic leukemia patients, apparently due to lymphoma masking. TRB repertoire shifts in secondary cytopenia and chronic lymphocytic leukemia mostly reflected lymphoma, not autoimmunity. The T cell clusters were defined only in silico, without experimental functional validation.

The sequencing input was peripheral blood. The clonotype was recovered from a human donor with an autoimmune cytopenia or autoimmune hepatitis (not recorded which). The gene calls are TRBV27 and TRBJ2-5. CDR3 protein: CASSFGVDETQYF.